This T cell receptor (beta chain) derives from a study of blood T cell repertoires in COVID-19. About the study: Collection of acute and convalescent COVID-19 samples took place in the United States, Italy and Spain. Sources were T cells, B-cell-depleted T cells, or PBMCs; the material itself was cDNA or gDNA.

Patients at the Seattle site were enrolled during active infection and followed longitudinally. Original methodology: Amplification of reference gene primers provided the estimated nucleated cell counts. Sequencing used immunoSEQ multiplex PCR; TCRdb keeps in-frame clones, though not all of them. V and J calls plus clone size are reproduced from that table; the DNA served to infer D and trimming. The sample contains 300,000 to 400,000 clones, around 87% of which appear only once. CDR3 length: 16 residues. Trimming cost V 8 bases and J 2 bases, with 21 bases left between them. Germline loops: CDR1 SGHAT, CDR2 FQNNGV.

The chain combines TRBV11-2 with TRBJ2-5; a possible D gene is TRBD2 (5 bases). This sequence originates from a woman aged 60-70 years with COVID-19, enrolled during active disease. The sample consisted of peripheral blood. The CDR3 nucleotides read TGTGCCAGCCAGAGATCTTCTGCGGGCGTACAAGAGACCCAGTACTTC. Its translation: CASQRSSAGVQETQYF.